This TCR beta chain was recovered during a study of T cell responses to AZD1222 COVID-19 vaccine. Study conclusions and caveats: Two doses of AZD1222 preceded a rise in Spike-specific TCR breadth and depth. Females outnumbered males among donors, who were mostly white British; clonal diversity was possibly underestimated. Only 5 or 6 individuals given AZD1222 were seropositive at baseline.

Second doses were pooled across both intervals (about 4 or about 12 weeks). Using immunoSEQ multiplex PCR, the repertoire was profiled, and TCRdb retains in-frame clones only, with some absent. The sample has 150,000 or so clones, 91% seen once; the top ten hold approximately 3.9%. Germline CDR1 is SGHRS and CDR2 is YFSETQ. Trimming shortened V by 6 bases and J by 7 bases, and 16 bases separated the two germline ends. The CDR3 has 13 amino acids. Turning to this clone: The antigen remains undetermined.

The receptor's source is an adult who received the AZD1222 COVID-19 vaccine. Sequencing was performed on peripheral blood, taken 28 days after the second AZD1222 dose. This rearrangement joins TRBV5-1 to TRBJ1-2; D unclear. Written as DNA, the CDR3 is TGCGCCAGCAACACCGGCCTTTCAGGTGGCTACACCTTC. Translating gives CASNTGLSGGYTF. Based on the CDR3 plus reference TRBV5-1 and TRBJ1-2, the full variable domain is KAGVTQTPRYLIKTRGQQVTLSCSPISGHRSVSWYQQTPGQGLQFLFEYFSETQRNKGNFPGRFSGRQFSNSRSEMNVSTLELGDSALYLCASNTGLSGGYTFGSGTRLTVV.